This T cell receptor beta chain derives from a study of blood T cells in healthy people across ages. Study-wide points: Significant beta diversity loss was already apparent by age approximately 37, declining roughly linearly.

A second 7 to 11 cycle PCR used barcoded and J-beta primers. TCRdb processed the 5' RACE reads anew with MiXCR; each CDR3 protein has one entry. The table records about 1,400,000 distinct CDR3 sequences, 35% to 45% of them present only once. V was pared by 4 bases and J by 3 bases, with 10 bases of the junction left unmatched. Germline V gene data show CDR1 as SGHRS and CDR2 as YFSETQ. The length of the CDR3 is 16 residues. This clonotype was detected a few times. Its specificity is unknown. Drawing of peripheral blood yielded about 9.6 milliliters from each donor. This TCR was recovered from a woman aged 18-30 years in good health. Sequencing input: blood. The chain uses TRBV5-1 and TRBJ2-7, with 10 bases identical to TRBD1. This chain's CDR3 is CASSPTDRGLVYEQYF. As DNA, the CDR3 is TGCGCCAGCAGCCCGACTGACAGGGGGCTCGTCTACGAGCAGTACTTC.